This TCR beta chain was profiled in a study of cytomegalovirus exposure and HLA in healthy donors. Study-level findings and limits: The study recorded over 150 TCR beta chains that were cytomegalovirus-associated. TCR sequences were mostly rare, though some public TCRs occurred in many donors. According to a subsequent analysis, TCR clusters identified in the first cohort showed a tendency to co-occur across the roughly 120 validation repertoires.

The V end lost 4 bases, the J end lost 2 bases, and 11 bases lay between the germline ends. CDR3 size: 14 residues. In germline, CDR1 is LGHNA, CDR2 YSLEER. Donors were drawn from the approximately 120-subject validation cohort, separate from the approximately 620-subject first cohort. Libraries were prepared by immunoSEQ multiplex PCR; TCRdb keeps only in-frame clonotypes and omits some of them. This table holds more than 150,000 clones, around 84% found once. A remark on this clone: Its target is unknown.

The source of this sequence is a young man in good health and CMV-seropositive. The chain combines TRBV4-3 with TRBJ2-5; D might be TRBD2 (5 bases). The sample taken for sequencing was PBMCs. The CDR3 region is CASSRDRDQETQYF. The CDR3 DNA is TGCGCCAGCAGCCGCGACCGGGATCAAGAGACCCAGTACTTC.